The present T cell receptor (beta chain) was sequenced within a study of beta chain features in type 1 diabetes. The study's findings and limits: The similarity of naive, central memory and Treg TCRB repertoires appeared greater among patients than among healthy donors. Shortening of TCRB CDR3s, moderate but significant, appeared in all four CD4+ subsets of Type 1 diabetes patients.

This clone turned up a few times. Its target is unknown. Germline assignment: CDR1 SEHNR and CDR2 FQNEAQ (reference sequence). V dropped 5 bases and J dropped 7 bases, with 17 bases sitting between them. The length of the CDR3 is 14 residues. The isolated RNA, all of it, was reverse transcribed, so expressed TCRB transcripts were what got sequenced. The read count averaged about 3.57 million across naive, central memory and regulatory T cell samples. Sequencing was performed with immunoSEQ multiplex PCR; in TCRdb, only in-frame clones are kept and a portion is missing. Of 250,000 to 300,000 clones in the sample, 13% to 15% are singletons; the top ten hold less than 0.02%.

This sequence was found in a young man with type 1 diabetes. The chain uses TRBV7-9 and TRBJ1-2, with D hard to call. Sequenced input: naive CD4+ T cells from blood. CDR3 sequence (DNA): TGTGCCAGCAGCCGCGGGGAAGGACTAGCTGGCTACACCTTC. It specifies CASSRGEGLAGYTF. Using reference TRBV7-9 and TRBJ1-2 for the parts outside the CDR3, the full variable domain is DTGVSQNPRHKITKRGQNVTFRCDPISEHNRLYWYRQTLGQGPEFLTYFQNEAQLEKSRLLSDRFSAERPKGSFSTLEIQRTEQGDSAMYLCASSRGEGLAGYTFGSGTRLTVV.